The clone carrying this TCR beta chain was detected only a few times. In germline, CDR1 is ENHRY, CDR2 SYGVKD. The CDR3 length is 13 residues. V lost 6 bases and J 4 bases, leaving 12 bases between the germline ends. Reverse transcribed after extraction, RNA yielded cDNA as the sequencing template. Assay: immunoSEQ multiplex PCR; the TCRdb copy retains only in-frame clones and omits some. The data hold 95,000 to 150,000 clones, with about 51% observed a single time. In alopecia areata patients, both lesional scalp punch biopsies and peripheral blood were collected. Researchers picked out CD4+ and CD8+ T cells from PBMCs by sorting. This entry belongs to a study of CD8+ T cells in alopecia areata.

Material: NKG2D-low CD8+ T cells sorted from blood. The source is a human donor with alopecia areata. The chain couples TRBV10-3 to TRBJ1-2; D uncertain. The CDR3, as DNA: TGTGCCATCAGGCGCGAGGGTATCTATGGCTACACCTTC. This gives the protein CAIRREGIYGYTF.